The clone carrying this T cell receptor (beta chain) was seen only once. TCRdb's copy holds only in-frame clones and misses some; the assay was immunoSEQ multiplex PCR. This table holds approximately 12,000 clones, 90% to 95% found once. The source of the sample is a study of T cell changes during pregnancy in multiple sclerosis. Here the sequenced sample was CD4+ T cells from peripheral blood mononuclear cells, taken before pregnancy. The receptor was isolated from a female donor with multiple sclerosis, enrolled in a pregnancy study.

The CDR3 nucleotides are TGTGCCATCAGGGCCGGGACAGGGAAGGACAATGAGCAGTTCTTC. This encodes CAIRAGTGKDNEQFF. V is TRBV10-3 and J is TRBJ2-1; 9 positions match TRBD1. J was trimmed by 5 bases and V by 6 bases; bases with no gene match: 8. Germline V lookup: CDR1 ENHRY, CDR2 SYGVKD. The CDR3 has 15 amino acids.